This T cell receptor (beta chain) is drawn from a study of spatial heterogeneity in lung cancer. Concerning this clonotype: Its cognate antigen is unknown. With the library built for alpha chains, this beta chain is off target and its frequency is not meaningful.

Whole-study findings and limits: The number of expanded tumor alpha and beta chains correlated with mutation number.

Every molecule of TCR cDNA had its own unique molecular identifier. TCRdb reprocessed the 5' RACE reads via MiXCR and lists one record per CDR3 protein. Its table records roughly 70 distinct CDR3 sequences. With 2 bases removed from V and 6 bases from J, the gap between germline ends came to 8 bases. Per the germline V gene, CDR1 is GTSNPN and CDR2 is SVGIG (reference sequence). CDR3 length equals 12 residues. As for time point: sample taken at primary tumor resection. The clonotype originates from a male donor with early-stage non-small cell lung cancer. The material sequenced was lung tumor tissue, taken at surgery. The V call is TRBV30, the J call TRBJ2-1; D remains ambiguous. CDR3 protein: CAWSPSPNEQFF. The CDR3 region has the DNA TGTGCCTGGAGTCCCTCGCCCAATGAGCAGTTCTTC.